One and the same sample provided the 11 T cell receptor beta chains below, sequenced in a study of cytomegalovirus exposure and HLA in healthy donors. In the PCR, 60 Vbeta and 13 Jbeta primers were used. Using immunoSEQ multiplex PCR, the repertoire was profiled, and TCRdb retains in-frame clones only, with some absent. The sample carries about 120,000 clones, less than 20% recorded once. The specimen sequenced was PBMCs. Receptors originate from a woman aged 18-29 years in good health and CMV-seronegative.

The genes are TRBV4-3 and TRBJ1-2; the match to TRBD1 covers 8 bases. This CDR3 spans 13 amino acids. Germline V CDR1 and CDR2: LGHNA, YSLEER. After removal of 3 bases from V and 5 bases from J, the junction contained 2 bases not matched to a gene. CDR3 in DNA: TGCGCCAGCAGCCATAGGACAGGGTATGGCTACACCTTC. Protein: CASSHRTGYGYTF.

This clone was seen a handful of times. Other DNA sequences in this specimen translate into the identical CDR3. This chain connects TRBV27 to TRBJ2-7; 8 positions match TRBD2. J gave up 3 bases and V 2 bases, and 6 bases lay outside the gene matches. The CDR3 is 15 amino acids. Germline CDR1 MNHEY, CDR2 SMNVEV (reference sequence). CDR3: CASSLGLAGGYEQYF. The CDR3 DNA is TGTGCCAGCAGTTTAGGACTAGCTGGGGGCTACGAGCAGTACTTC.

The chain uses TRBV27 and TRBJ2-1; possibly TRBD2 for D (5 bases). This CDR3 comprises 12 residues. V lost 7 bases and J 4 bases, leaving 8 bases between the germline ends. Germline V gene sequence: CDR1 MNHEY, CDR2 SMNVEV (reference sequence). In DNA form, the CDR3 reads TGTGCCAGCACCGGGGTGTACAATGAGCAGTTCTTC. Translating gives CASTGVYNEQFF.

The rearrangement uses TRBV6-6 and TRBJ1-2, with D possibly matching TRBD1 (6 bases). Germline V lookup: CDR1 MNHNY, CDR2 SVGAGI (reference sequence). Trimming cost V 5 bases and J 4 bases, with 8 bases left between them. The CDR3 covers 12 residues. CDR3: CASSHRAYGYTF. CDR3 coding DNA: TGTGCCAGCAGTCACAGGGCCTATGGCTACACCTTC.

Only a few counts were recorded for this clone. The chain carries TRBV10-3 and TRBJ1-2, with TRBD1 matching over 8 bases. The length of the CDR3 is 14 residues. CDR1 is ENHRY and CDR2 is SYGVKD in the germline V gene. The trim removed 7 bases at V and 0 bases at J, leaving 4 bases unmatched. In DNA, the CDR3 is TGTGCCATCAACGACAGGGGAGCTAACTATGGCTACACCTTC. The encoded protein is CAINDRGANYGYTF.

This chain joins TRBV27 and TRBJ2-3, with TRBD2 matching over 7 bases. CDR1 MNHEY and CDR2 SMNVEV come from the germline V gene (reference sequence). The trim removed 5 bases at V and 4 bases at J, leaving 6 bases unmatched. CDR3 length equals 14 residues. This CDR3 reads CASSRAGVADTQYF. The CDR3 nucleotides read TGTGCCAGCAGTCGGGCGGGGGTAGCAGATACGCAGTATTTT.

This clone has a handful of counts. V gene TRBV2 combines with J gene TRBJ1-4; unclear D gene. Trimming stripped 2 bases from V and 4 bases from J, with 8 bases between. The germline V gene encodes CDR1 SNHLY and CDR2 FYNNEI. CDR3 length: 14 residues. The CDR3 DNA sequence: TGTGCCAGCAGTGAAATGTCGGTTAATGAAAAACTGTTTTTT. Translating gives CASSEMSVNEKLFF.

This clone was seen a handful of times. The chain joins TRBV6-1 to TRBJ2-5; 7 nucleotides agree with TRBD1. Germline CDR1 MNHNS, CDR2 SASEGT. This CDR3 comprises 15 residues. J gave up 1 base and V 4 bases, and 6 bases lay outside the gene matches. As DNA, the CDR3 is TGTGCCAGCAGTGGCCAGACAGGGACCCAAGAGACCCAGTACTTC. Its translation: CASSGQTGTQETQYF.

This clone was picked up a small number of times. J is TRBJ1-1 and V is TRBV30, with 7 bases that match TRBD1. CDR1 is GTSNPN, CDR2 SVGIG, per germline (reference sequence). The CDR3 sequence is 16 residues long. Losses at the gene ends were 3 bases for V and 1 base for J; bases not matched to a gene: 11. CDR3 sequence: CAWSSGQAPRNTEAFF. CDR3 sequence (DNA): TGTGCCTGGAGCTCAGGACAGGCTCCGAGGAACACTGAAGCTTTCTTT.

There are a few counts of this clone. The chain couples TRBV7-3 to TRBJ2-5; the match to TRBD2 covers 7 bases. The trim removed 5 bases at V and 2 bases at J, leaving 8 bases unmatched. This CDR3 is built from 15 residues. In germline, CDR1 is SGHTA, CDR2 FQGTGA. CDR3 loop: CASSPGLGGQETQYF. The CDR3 DNA reads TGTGCCAGCAGCCCCGGCCTCGGGGGGCAAGAGACCCAGTACTTC.

V and J are TRBV5-1 and TRBJ2-3; the match to TRBD2 covers 11 bases. V trimming: 4 bases; J trimming: 6 bases; junction bases outside the gene matches: 10. The germline V gene encodes CDR1 SGHRS and CDR2 YFSETQ. This CDR3 contains 16 residues. The CDR3 bases are TGCGCCAGCAGCGGAGAGACTAGCGGGGTTGCGGATACGCAGTATTTT. This gives the protein CASSGETSGVADTQYF.